The sequence of this T cell receptor (beta chain) was determined in a study of blood T cell repertoires in COVID-19. Here immunoSEQ multiplex PCR was the method, and the copy in TCRdb shows in-frame clones only, minus some. In the table there are just under 90,000 clones, around nine tenths of which are singletons. The receptor comes from a woman of 80 years or more with acute or convalescent COVID-19. Sequencing input: peripheral blood.

As DNA, the CDR3 is TGTGCCAGCAGTGAAGGCGGGACAGGGGGGACCTTC. This sequence encodes CASSEGGTGGTF. The V call is TRBV6-1, the J call TRBJ1-2; TRBD1 aligns across 11 bases. The CDR3 length is 12 residues. Germline CDR1 MNHNS, CDR2 SASEGT. V lost 1 base and J lost 14; bases outside the gene matches: 3.